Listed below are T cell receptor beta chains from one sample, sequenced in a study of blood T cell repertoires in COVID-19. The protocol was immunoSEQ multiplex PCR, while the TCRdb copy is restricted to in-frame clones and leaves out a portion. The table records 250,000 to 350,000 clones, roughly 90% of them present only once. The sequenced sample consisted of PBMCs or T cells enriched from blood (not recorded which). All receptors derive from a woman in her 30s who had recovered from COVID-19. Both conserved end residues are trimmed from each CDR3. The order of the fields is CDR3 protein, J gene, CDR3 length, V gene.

ASSPIIRQGEQF,TRBJ2-1,12,TRBV5-1
ASSLGGGGSNQPQH,TRBJ1-5,14,TRBV7-8
ASSEGQGGSEQY,TRBJ2-7,12,TRBV2
ATSDFRGQGFGGFEKLF,TRBJ1-4,17,TRBV24-1
ASSQPGQNYGYT,TRBJ1-2,12,TRBV5-1
ASSQNAGSYNEQF,TRBJ2-1,13,TRBV3-1/TRBV3-2
ASSLREVGTGELF,TRBJ2-2,13,TRBV4-1
ASSTRTGGDTGELF,TRBJ2-2,14,TRBV9
ASSIRGFTGELF,TRBJ2-2,12,TRBV19
ASSLDHYEQY,TRBJ2-7,10,TRBV7-9
ASSLAGGREQY,TRBJ2-7,11,TRBV7-2
ASTFERGGHNEQF,TRBJ2-1,13,TRBV19
ATSEPGVGETQY,TRBJ2-5,12,TRBV24-1
ASSQDPPLAVTYNEQF,TRBJ2-1,16,TRBV4-1
ASSFEGDQPQH,TRBJ1-5,11,TRBV5-1
ASSFLGSSYNEQF,TRBJ2-1,13,TRBV11-1
ASALGLYGYT,TRBJ1-2,10,TRBV7-9
ASSRAHSEQF,TRBJ2-1,10,TRBV3-1/TRBV3-2
ASIPRGGPANEQF,TRBJ2-1,13,TRBV6-2/TRBV6-3
ASSQMRGLDTGELF,TRBJ2-2,14,TRBV14
ASSERRQPNTEAF,TRBJ1-1,13,TRBV6-1
ASSLFSGGTEAF,TRBJ1-1,12,TRBV7-2
ASSGYSGLQH,TRBJ1-5,10,TRBV7-2
ASSQSGQGNTEAF,TRBJ1-1,13,TRBV14